The sequence of this T cell receptor beta chain was determined in a study of CD8 T cells in ankylosing spondylitis. General study findings and limits: Ankylosing spondylitis blood appeared to be characterized by a TCR beta motif of roughly eight highly homologous variants. Matched synovial fluid from ankylosing spondylitis patients was reported to be enriched for disease-linked clones. In synovial fluid and blood from reactive arthritis, some motif variants were previously reported.

This clonotype was counted at least ten times. Its antigen remains unknown. The TCR beta libraries were generated through quantitative 5'-RACE incorporating molecular barcodes. TCRdb called the 5' RACE reads again in MiXCR, with one record for every CDR3 protein. The sample consists of tens of thousands of distinct CDR3 sequences, 6% of them appearing once. V was shortened by 1 base and J by 4 bases, with 13 bases between the two germline ends. This CDR3 is built from 15 residues. CDR1 is LGHNA and CDR2 is YSLEER in the germline V gene. Sequenced material: blood, either unsorted or a sorted T cell fraction (not recorded which). The chain links TRBV4-3 to TRBJ1-2; the D gene is possibly TRBD1 (5 bases). This receptor was taken from a male donor with ankylosing spondylitis or in good health (not recorded which). In DNA form, the CDR3 reads TGCGCCAGCAGCCAAGTACTGGGGCAGAGCTATGGCTACACCTTC. Translating it yields CASSQVLGQSYGYTF.